The T cell receptor (beta chain) under discussion was sequenced for a study of blood T cell repertoires in COVID-19 (dated by TCRdb to about 2020). For the study in its entirety: Collaborator samples came from the United States, Italy and Spain and covered acute and convalescent phases of COVID-19. The material from the prospective study consisted of cDNA or gDNA derived from T cells, B-cell-depleted T cells, or PBMCs. The dataset comprised deeply sampled blood TCRbeta repertoires from subjects exposed to, actively infected with, or recovered from COVID-19. The repertoires were made available in a free public database intended to serve as a resource for research on the immune response to SARS-CoV-2. The samples were drawn from the first 160 participants of the ongoing ImmuneRACE study and from under 1,500 subjects provided by 6 global collaborators. Sample metadata almost always included a de-identified subject ID, COVID-19 status, age in years and sex. HLA class I and class II types, where available, came from metadata supplied by the sample provider rather than from assay-based typing. Paper-wide results and their limitations: The amount of clinical and demographic metadata varied by source and participant and was provided uncurated.

Enrolling through a virtual design, the prospective study's participants ranged in age from roughly 18 to 89 years and lived across 20 to 30 United States geographic areas. Cohort assignment in the prospective study relied on participant-reported clinical history from a screening survey and a study questionnaire. For ImmuneRACE Cohort 3, a participant was defined as recovered based on two consecutive negative NP/OP PCR tests, clearance by a healthcare professional, or resolution of symptoms. In the prospective study, whole blood, serum and a nasopharyngeal or oropharyngeal swab were collected from each participant by mobile phlebotomists. Over an approximately 2-month period, participants in the prospective study had the option of providing additional blood draws and questionnaires. Before DNA extraction, blood samples from the prospective study were shipped at room temperature or frozen. The CDR3 measures 16 amino acids from cysteine to phenylalanine. The only DNA kept is the CDR3, 48 bases in frame from the first base. Looking up the germline V gene yields CDR1 SGHTA and CDR2 FQGNSA. V and J are truncated by 1 base and 2 bases respectively, leaving an intervening sequence of 14 bases.

TCRbeta CDR3 regions were amplified from genomic DNA using the immunoSEQ Assay, a bias-controlled multiplex PCR. On the authors' methods: Within the assay, amplification of reference gene primers was used to estimate how many nucleated cells each sample contained. To quantify the absolute abundance of each unique TCRbeta CDR3 rearrangement, sequence reads were collapsed and filtered. For each sample, productive Simpson clonality was calculated as the square root of Simpson's diversity index across productive rearrangements. TCRdb limited this immuneACCESS table to in-frame rearrangements with V and J called. A share of clones is missing; checked studies link under half to unresolved V genes, and the rest is unexplained. That table furnishes V, J and clone size, whereas the DNA furnished D and trimming. The sample table contains approximately 390,000 clones; only one count was recorded for approximately 87% of them. The top ten hold around 9.3% of the sample.

To note about this clone: Its antigen is still unknown. The input lacks base qualities; no much larger clone sits a single base away.

Sequencing input: PBMCs or T cells enriched from blood (not recorded which). This sequence was found in a woman aged 45 to 65 who had recovered from COVID-19. Rearrangement joined TRBV7-2 to TRBJ2-5, with the identity of the D gene unclear. In nucleotide form, the sequence is TGTGCCAGCAGCTTAGAGTTTTTTGTCGGGCAAGAGACCCAGTACTTC. Its coded protein is CASSLEFFVGQETQYF.